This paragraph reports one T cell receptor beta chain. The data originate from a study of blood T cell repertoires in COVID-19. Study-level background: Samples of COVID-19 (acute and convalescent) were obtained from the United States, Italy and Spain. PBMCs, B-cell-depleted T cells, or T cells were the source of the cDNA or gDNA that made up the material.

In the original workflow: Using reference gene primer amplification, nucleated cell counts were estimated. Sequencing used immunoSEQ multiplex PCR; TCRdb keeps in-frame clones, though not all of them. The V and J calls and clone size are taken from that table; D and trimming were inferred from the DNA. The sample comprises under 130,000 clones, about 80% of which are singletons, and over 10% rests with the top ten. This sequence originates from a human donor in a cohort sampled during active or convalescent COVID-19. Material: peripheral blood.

CDR3 sequence: CASSLGGGELFF. CDR3 coding DNA: TGCGCCAGCAGCTTGGGCGGCGGGGAGCTGTTTTTT. The V and J genes are TRBV5-1 and TRBJ2-2; D call uncertain. V shed 0 bases and J shed 7 bases, with 4 bases lying between them. There are 12 residues in the CDR3. Germline-derived CDR1 and CDR2 are SGHRS and YFSETQ.